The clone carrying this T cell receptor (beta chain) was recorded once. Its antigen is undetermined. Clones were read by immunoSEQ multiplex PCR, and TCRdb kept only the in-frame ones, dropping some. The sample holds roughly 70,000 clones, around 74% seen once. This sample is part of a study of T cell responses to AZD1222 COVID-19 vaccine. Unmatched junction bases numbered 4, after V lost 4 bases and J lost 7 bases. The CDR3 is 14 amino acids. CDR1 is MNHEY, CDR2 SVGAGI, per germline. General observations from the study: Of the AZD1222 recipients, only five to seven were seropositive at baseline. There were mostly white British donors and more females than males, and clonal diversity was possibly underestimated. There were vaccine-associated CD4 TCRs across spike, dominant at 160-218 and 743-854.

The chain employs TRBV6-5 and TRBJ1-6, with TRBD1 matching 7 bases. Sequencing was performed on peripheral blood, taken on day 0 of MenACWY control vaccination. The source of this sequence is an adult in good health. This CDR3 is CASSWTGENSPLHF. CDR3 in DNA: TGTGCCAGCAGTTGGACAGGAGAAAATTCACCCCTCCACTTT.